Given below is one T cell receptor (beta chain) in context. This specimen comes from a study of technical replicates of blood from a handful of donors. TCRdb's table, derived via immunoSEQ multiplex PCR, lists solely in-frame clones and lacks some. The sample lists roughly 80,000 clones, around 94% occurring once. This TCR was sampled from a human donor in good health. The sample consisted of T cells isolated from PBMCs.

CDR3 loop: CASSVDGGGDTEAFF. CDR3 in DNA: TGTGCCAGCAGCGTAGACGGGGGAGGAGACACTGAAGCTTTCTTT. V is TRBV9 and J is TRBJ1-1; D may be TRBD1 (5 bases). V was shortened by 0 bases and J by 3 bases, with 12 bases between the two germline ends. Germline lookup yields CDR1 SGDLS and CDR2 YYNGEE. CDR3 size: 15 residues.